The 8 T cell receptor beta chains in this list originate from one sample, sequenced in a study of CD8 T cells in ankylosing spondylitis. Via MiXCR, TCRdb re-called the 5' RACE reads, giving one row per CDR3 protein. This table has about 250,000 distinct CDR3 sequences, roughly a quarter appearing once. Sequenced material: blood, either unsorted or a sorted T cell fraction (not recorded which). These receptors were obtained from a male donor with ankylosing spondylitis or in good health (not recorded which).

The V and J genes are TRBV12-3 or TRBV12-4 and TRBJ2-1; 11 bases map to TRBD1. Trimming took 5 bases from V and 6 from J; bases not matched to a gene: 9. The CDR3 totals 16 residues. The CDR3 DNA reads as TGTGCCAGCAGTACACACGGGACAGGGGGTTTCAATGAGCAGTTCTTC. Translating it yields CASSTHGTGGFNEQFF.

The chain joins TRBV21-1 to TRBJ2-3; the table's D call, TRBD1, was not checked against the DNA. TRBV21-1 counts as a pseudogene. The CDR3 extends over 13 amino acids. CDR3 bases: TGTGCCAGTAGGACAGACCGCACAGATACGCAGTATTTT. This sequence encodes CASRTDRTDTQYF.

This clonotype occurred many times. The genes are TRBV5-1 and TRBJ1-3; D remains ambiguous. Trimming removed 1 base at V and 1 base at J, with 12 bases between. Germline values: CDR1 SGHRS, CDR2 YFSETQ. There are 16 residues in the CDR3. The CDR3 DNA follows: TGCGCCAGCAGCTTGTCCGGGTCGCCATCTGGAAACACCATATATTTT. It codes for CASSLSGSPSGNTIYF.

CDR3 sequence reads: CSASVGRSYGYTF. The CDR3 DNA reads TGCAGTGCTAGCGTCGGACGCAGCTATGGCTACACCTTC. The chain carries TRBV20-1 and TRBJ1-2; no definite D call. There are 13 residues in the CDR3. The germline CDR1 and CDR2 sequences are DFQATT and SNEGSKA (reference sequence). Trimming took 3 bases from V and 4 from J, leaving 12 bases between them.

The CDR3 spells CSVSRVLNTEAFF. CDR3 nucleotide sequence: TGCAGCGTTTCGAGAGTCTTGAACACTGAAGCTTTCTTT. The chain uses TRBV29-1 and TRBJ1-1; D gene uncertain. V lost 5 bases, J lost 0 bases, and 10 bases lay in between. The CDR3 sequence is 13 residues long. Germline V gene lookup returns CDR1 SQVTM and CDR2 ANQGSEA.

The table lists this clonotype with many counts. This chain uses TRBV5-1 with TRBJ2-7; TRBD2 might be the D (5 bases). This CDR3 has 14 amino acids. Trimming shortened V by 2 bases and J by 4 bases, and 13 bases separated the two germline ends. Per the germline V gene, CDR1 is SGHRS and CDR2 is YFSETQ. The DNA for the CDR3 is TGCGCCAGCAGCTTTGGGCCGGGATCATACGAGCAGTACTTC. It translates to CASSFGPGSYEQYF.

This clonotype was observed a few times. The chain combines TRBV10-1 with TRBJ2-4, with D uncertain. Trimming took off 4 bases at V and 3 bases at J, with 13 bases between the two ends. There are 15 residues in the CDR3. Germline V CDR1 and CDR2: WNHNN, SYGVQD (reference sequence). CDR3 in DNA: TGCGCCAGCAGTGGGGCAGAGCTGGGCAAAAACATTCAGTACTTC. Its protein product is CASSGAELGKNIQYF.

This chain connects TRBV18 to TRBJ2-5; D is unresolved. In germline, CDR1 is KGHSH, CDR2 LQKENI. The V end lost 3 bases, the J end lost 5 bases, and 13 bases lay between the germline ends. CDR3 size: 14 residues. Here the CDR3 reads CASSPRPSEETQYF. CDR3 DNA sequence: TGTGCCAGCTCACCTAGACCCTCGGAGGAGACCCAGTACTTC.